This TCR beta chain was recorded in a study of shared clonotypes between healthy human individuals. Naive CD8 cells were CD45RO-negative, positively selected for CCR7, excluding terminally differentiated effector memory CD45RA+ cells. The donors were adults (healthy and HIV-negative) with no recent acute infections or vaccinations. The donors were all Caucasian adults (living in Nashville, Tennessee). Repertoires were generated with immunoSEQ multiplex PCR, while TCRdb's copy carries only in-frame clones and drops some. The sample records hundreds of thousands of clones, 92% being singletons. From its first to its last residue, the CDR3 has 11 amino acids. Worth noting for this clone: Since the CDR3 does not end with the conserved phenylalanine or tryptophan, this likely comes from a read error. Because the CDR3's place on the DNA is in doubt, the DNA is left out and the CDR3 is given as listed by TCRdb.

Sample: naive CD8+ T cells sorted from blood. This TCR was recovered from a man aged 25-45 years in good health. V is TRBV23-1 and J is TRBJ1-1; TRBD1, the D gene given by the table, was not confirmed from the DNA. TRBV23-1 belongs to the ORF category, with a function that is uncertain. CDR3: CASSPGHLHRL.